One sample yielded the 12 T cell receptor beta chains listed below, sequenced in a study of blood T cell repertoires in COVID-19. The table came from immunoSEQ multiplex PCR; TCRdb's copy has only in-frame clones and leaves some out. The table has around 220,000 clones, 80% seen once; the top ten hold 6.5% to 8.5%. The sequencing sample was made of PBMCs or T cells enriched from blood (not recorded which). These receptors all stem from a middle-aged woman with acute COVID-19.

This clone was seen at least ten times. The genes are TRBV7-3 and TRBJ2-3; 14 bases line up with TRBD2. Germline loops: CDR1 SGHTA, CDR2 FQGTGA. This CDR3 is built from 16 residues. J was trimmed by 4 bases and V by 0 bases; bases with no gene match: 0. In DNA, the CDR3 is TGTGCCAGCAGCTTAACGGGACTAGCGGGGGCAGATACGCAGTATTTT. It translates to CASSLTGLAGADTQYF.

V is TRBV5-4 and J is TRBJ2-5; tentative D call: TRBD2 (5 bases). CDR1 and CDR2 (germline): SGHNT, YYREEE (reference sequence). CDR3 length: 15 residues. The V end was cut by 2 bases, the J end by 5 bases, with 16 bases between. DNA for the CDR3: TGTGCCAGCAGCTTTTTATCTCCGGGGTTGGAGACCCAGTACTTC. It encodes CASSFLSPGLETQYF. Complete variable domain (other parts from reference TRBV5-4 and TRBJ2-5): ETGVTQSPTHLIKTRGQQVTLRCSSQSGHNTVSWYQQALGQGPQFIFQYYREEENGRGNFPPRFSGLQFPNYSSELNVNALELDDSALYLCASSFLSPGLETQYFGPGTRLLVL.

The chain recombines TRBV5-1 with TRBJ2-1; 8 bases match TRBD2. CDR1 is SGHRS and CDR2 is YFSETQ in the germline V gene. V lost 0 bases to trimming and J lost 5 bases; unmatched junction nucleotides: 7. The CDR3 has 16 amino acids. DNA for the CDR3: TGCGCCAGCAGCTTGGATCCCCGGGGGGGCGACAATGAGCAGTTCTTC. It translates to CASSLDPRGGDNEQFF.

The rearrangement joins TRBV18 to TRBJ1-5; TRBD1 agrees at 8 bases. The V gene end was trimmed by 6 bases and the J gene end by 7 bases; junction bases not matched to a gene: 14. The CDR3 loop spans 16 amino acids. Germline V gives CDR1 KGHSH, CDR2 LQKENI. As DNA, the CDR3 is TGTGCCAGCTCCCGAGAACAGGGGGGAGAGGGCCAGCCCCAGCATTTT. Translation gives CASSREQGGEGQPQHF.

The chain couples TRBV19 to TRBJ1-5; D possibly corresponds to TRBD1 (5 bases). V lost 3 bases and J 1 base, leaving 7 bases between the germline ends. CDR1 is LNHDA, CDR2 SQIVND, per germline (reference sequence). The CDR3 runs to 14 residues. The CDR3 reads CASSIRQSNQPQHF. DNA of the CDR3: TGTGCCAGTAGTATCCGACAGAGCAATCAGCCCCAGCATTTT.

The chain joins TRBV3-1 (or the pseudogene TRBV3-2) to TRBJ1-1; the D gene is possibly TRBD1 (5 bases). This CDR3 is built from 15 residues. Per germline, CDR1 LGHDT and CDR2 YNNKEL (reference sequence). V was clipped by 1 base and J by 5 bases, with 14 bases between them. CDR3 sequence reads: CASSQVRRGPTEAFF. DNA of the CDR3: TGTGCCAGCAGCCAAGTCAGGAGGGGCCCGACTGAAGCTTTCTTT.

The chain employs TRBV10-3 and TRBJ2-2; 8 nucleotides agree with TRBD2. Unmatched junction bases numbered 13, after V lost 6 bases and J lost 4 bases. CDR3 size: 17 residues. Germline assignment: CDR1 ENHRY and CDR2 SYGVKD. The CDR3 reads CAISGPGGPHGTGELFF. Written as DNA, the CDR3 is TGTGCCATCAGCGGACCGGGGGGGCCCCATGGCACCGGGGAGCTGTTTTTT.

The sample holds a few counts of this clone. In DNA, the CDR3 is TGTGCCAGCAGTTTCGGGACAGGGGTTGGCGAGACCCAGTACTTC. This sequence encodes CASSFGTGVGETQYF. The chain carries TRBV27 and TRBJ2-5; 10 bases match TRBD1. Germline CDR1 reads MNHEY; CDR2 reads SMNVEV (reference sequence). The J segment lost 5 bases and the V segment lost 3 bases, leaving 6 bases of the junction unmatched. This CDR3 contains 15 residues.

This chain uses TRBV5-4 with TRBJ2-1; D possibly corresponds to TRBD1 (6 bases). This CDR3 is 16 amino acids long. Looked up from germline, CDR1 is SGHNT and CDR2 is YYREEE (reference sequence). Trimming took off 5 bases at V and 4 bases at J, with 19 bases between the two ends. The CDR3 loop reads CASSSISGVRYNEQFF. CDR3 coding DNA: TGTGCCAGCAGTTCTATCTCAGGGGTCAGGTACAATGAGCAGTTCTTC.

Here the CDR3 DNA reads TGTGCCAGTAGTACAGTGGGAGGTGTGCTGGATTCACCCCTCCACTTT. As protein: CASSTVGGVLDSPLHF. The genes are TRBV19 and TRBJ1-6; D call uncertain. Germline CDR1 reads LNHDA; CDR2 reads SQIVND (reference sequence). V was pared by 4 bases and J by 8 bases, with 18 bases between. This CDR3 has 16 residues.

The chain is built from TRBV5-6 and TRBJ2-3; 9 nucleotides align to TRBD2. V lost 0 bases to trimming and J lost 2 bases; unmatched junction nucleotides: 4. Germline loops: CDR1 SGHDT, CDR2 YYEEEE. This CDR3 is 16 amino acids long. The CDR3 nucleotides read TGTGCCAGCAGCTTGGGTCTAGCGGGGACCACAGATACGCAGTATTTT. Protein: CASSLGLAGTTDTQYF.

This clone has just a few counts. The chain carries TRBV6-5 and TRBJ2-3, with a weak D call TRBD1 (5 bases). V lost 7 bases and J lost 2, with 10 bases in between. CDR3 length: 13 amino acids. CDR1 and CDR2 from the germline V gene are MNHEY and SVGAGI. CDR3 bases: TGTGCCAGCACAGGGTCCTACACAGATACGCAGTATTTT. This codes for CASTGSYTDTQYF.